This TCR beta chain was sequenced for a study of blood T cell repertoires in COVID-19. For the study at large: COVID-19 samples, acute and convalescent, were from the United States, Italy and Spain. PBMCs, B-cell-depleted T cells, or T cells provided the cDNA or gDNA that made up the material.

Authors' methods: Quantification of nucleated cells was approximated via reference gene primer amplification. Generated by immunoSEQ multiplex PCR, the TCRdb table keeps only in-frame clones and is missing some. V and J calls and clone size follow that table, whereas D and trimming were derived from the DNA. The data hold tens of thousands of clones, with 82% observed a single time. Trimming removed 8 bases from V and 3 bases from J, with 11 bases in between. There are 13 residues in the CDR3. The sequence was collected from a man aged 45-60 years with active or convalescent COVID-19. The chain couples TRBV12-3 or TRBV12-4 to TRBJ1-5; D unresolved. What was sequenced was peripheral blood. DNA for the CDR3: TGTGCCAGCTCTTTCGCGATCAATCAGCCCCAGCATTTT. This translates into CASSFAINQPQHF.